The sequence of this T cell receptor beta chain was determined in a study of tissue T cells after allogeneic stem cell transplantation (dated 2022 in TCRdb). For the study in its entirety: Using research autopsies of patients with and without GVHD, plus mouse models of GVHD, the study profiled TCR beta repertoires across many tissues. The human arm was a prospective observational study without blinding or randomization.

In this sample, this clone turned up a few times. No antigen is known for it. The gene names and germline sequences used here belong to the mouse. The missing CDR3 end, 1 residue past where the read stops, is filled in from the germline J gene. Preparation of the library involved the immunoSEQ multiplex PCR assay. Adaptive Biotechnologies performed TCRbeta CDR3 sequencing at survey depth and reported CDR3 sequences, V/J genes, productive frequency, and template counts. TCR beta CDR3 regions were amplified from genomic DNA rather than RNA. The published analysis was carried out like this. Jensen-Shannon divergence was used to quantify pairwise repertoire overlap between tissues, with a value of 1 meaning complete divergence and a value of 0 meaning identical repertoires. Based on pairwise JSD values, tissues were grouped by single-linkage agglomerative hierarchical clustering, and the results were shown as dendrograms. GLIPH2 was run on all patient samples with simulation_depth 1000, kmer_min_depth 3, cdr3_length_cutoff 8, keeping groups with more than two unique CDR3s. A standardized tissue-overlap score extrapolated Jaccard GLIPH-group overlap across patients to a standard repertoire size of 1000 clones. Associations of diversity with clinical or experimental variables used linear mixed-effect models with tissue fixed effects and individual random effects. Sourced from immuneACCESS, this table was stored by TCRdb with only in-frame sequences that have V and J called. A share of the clones is absent; for the studies checked, an unresolved V gene accounts for under half, and the remainder has no known explanation. From that table come the V and J calls and clone size; the DNA was used to work out D and trimming. A total of more than 40,000 clones appear in this sample, approximately 73% of them only once. Around 0.6% of the sample is held by the ten biggest clonotypes.

The full study reports these points: The patient cohort was small and clinically heterogeneous, and sampling depth was acknowledged as a limitation. Only a few T cell clones appeared in more than one patient, yet motif-based clustering showed tissue-specific repertoire signatures that were shared between patients. In both patients and mice, only a limited portion of the TCR repertoire detected in tissues was captured by blood and spleen T cells. The study did not determine which tissue TCRs were alloreactive or antigen-specific, and some clones might have been persisting host cells. Within patients, how anatomically similar tissues were was a major factor shaping TCR repertoire composition, regardless of disease or transplant status.

From the cysteine through the phenylalanine, the CDR3 covers 13 amino acids. Of the CDR3's DNA, 36 bases were read; they are in frame from base 1. The V and J ends are trimmed by 8 bases and 4 bases, leaving 12 bases between them. CDR1 and CDR2 were assigned from the germline V gene (reference sequence) as NSQYPW and LRSPGD. The receptor comes from a pool of C57BL/6 mice in good health. The sample taken for sequencing was sorted cells pooled from one or two spleens. The chain was built from TRBV1 and TRBJ1-5; the D gene is possibly TRBD1, with 5 bases matching. The CDR3 bases that were read are TGCACCTGCGGGGGGAGGGAAAACCAGGCTCCGCTT. Its protein product is CTCGGRENQAPL. The full CDR3 is CTCGGRENQAPLF.